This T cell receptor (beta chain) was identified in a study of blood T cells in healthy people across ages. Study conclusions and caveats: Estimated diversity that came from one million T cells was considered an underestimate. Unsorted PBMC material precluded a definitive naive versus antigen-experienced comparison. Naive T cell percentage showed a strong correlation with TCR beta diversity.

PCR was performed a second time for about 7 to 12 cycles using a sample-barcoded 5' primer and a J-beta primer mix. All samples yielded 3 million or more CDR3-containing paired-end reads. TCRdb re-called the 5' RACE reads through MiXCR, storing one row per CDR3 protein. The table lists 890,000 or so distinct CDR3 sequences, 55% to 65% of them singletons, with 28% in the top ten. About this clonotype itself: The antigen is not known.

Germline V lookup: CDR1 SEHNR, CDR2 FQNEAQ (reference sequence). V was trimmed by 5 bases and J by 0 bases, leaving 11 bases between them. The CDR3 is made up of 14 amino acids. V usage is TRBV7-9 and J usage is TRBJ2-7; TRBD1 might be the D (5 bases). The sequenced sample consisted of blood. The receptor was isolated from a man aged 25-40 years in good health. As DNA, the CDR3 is TGTGCCAGCAGCCCCCGACAGACCTCCTACGAGCAGTACTTC. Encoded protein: CASSPRQTSYEQYF.